This T cell receptor (beta chain) appears in the sequencing data of a study of blood T cell repertoires in COVID-19. About the research overall: The origin of the acute and convalescent COVID-19 samples was the United States, Italy and Spain. The analysed material was cDNA or gDNA that came from T cells, B-cell-depleted T cells, or PBMCs.

This CDR3 contains 14 residues. With 0 bases removed from V and 4 bases from J, the gap between germline ends came to 10 bases. Germline V gene lookup returns CDR1 SGHRS and CDR2 YFSETQ. Data came from immunoSEQ multiplex PCR; TCRdb stores just in-frame clones and leaves some out. The data show tens of thousands of clones, about 73% seen once. The rearrangement joins TRBV5-1 to TRBJ1-1; D unresolved. This clonotype originated in a woman of 80 years or more with acute or convalescent COVID-19. The source material was peripheral blood. CDR3 sequence: CASSLGGQFTEAFF. As DNA, the CDR3 is TGCGCCAGCAGCTTGGGTGGGCAGTTCACTGAAGCTTTCTTT.